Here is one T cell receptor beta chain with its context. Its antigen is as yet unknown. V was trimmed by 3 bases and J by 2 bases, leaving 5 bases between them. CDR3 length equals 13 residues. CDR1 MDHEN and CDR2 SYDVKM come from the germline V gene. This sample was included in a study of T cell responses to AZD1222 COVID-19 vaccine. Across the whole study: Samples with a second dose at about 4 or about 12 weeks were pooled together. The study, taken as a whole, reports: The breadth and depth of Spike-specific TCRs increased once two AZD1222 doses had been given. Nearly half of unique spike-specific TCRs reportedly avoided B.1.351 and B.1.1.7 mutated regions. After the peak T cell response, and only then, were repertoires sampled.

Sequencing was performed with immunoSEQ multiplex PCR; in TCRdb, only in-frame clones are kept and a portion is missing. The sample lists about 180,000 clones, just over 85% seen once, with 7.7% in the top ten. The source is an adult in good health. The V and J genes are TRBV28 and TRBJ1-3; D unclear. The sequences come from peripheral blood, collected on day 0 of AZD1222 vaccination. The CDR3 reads CASSFFAGNTIYF. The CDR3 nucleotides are TGTGCCAGCAGTTTTTTCGCTGGAAACACCATATATTTT.